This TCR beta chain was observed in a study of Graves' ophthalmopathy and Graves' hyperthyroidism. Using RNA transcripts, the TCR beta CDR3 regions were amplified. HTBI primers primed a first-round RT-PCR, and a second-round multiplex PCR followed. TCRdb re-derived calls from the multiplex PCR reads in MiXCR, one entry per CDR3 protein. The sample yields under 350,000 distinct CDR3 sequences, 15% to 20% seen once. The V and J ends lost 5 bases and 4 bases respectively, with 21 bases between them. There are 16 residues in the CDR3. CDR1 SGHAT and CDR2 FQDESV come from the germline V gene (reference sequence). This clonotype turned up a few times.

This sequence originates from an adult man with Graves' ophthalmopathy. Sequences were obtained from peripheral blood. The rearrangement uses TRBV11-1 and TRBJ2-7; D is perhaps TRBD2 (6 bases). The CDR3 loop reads CASSKSRSEGDYEQYF. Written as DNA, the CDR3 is TGTGCCAGCAGCAAAAGCCGTTCGGAGGGCGATTACGAGCAGTACTTC.